This T cell receptor beta chain stems from a study of blood T cell repertoires in COVID-19. Libraries were prepared by immunoSEQ multiplex PCR; TCRdb keeps only in-frame clonotypes and omits some of them. Counted here are some 170,000 clones, almost 80% occurring once; the ten biggest clones make up 17%. Participant ages covered 18 to 89 years across approximately 25 US areas. Cohorts were assigned according to the clinical history that participants reported. V lost 1 base to trimming and J lost 5 bases, with 18 bases between them. Per germline, CDR1 MDHEN and CDR2 SYDVKM. The CDR3 is made up of 16 amino acids.

The sample was PBMCs or T cells enriched from blood (not recorded which). This clonotype originated in a woman between 50 and 59 years old who had recovered from COVID-19. This sequence joins TRBV28 and TRBJ2-7; TRBD1 is a possible D gene (5 bases). CDR3: CASSLYGGAGRNEQYF. Written as DNA, the CDR3 is TGTGCCAGCAGTTTATATGGTGGGGCAGGGCGAAACGAGCAGTACTTC.